The 2 T cell receptor beta chains below all came from one sample that was sequenced in a study of molecular identifiers for immune sequencing clone quantification. TCRdb passed the PCR reads through MiXCR, listing each CDR3 protein once. The profile covers 400,000 to 600,000 distinct CDR3 sequences, with 20% to 25% appearing a single time and around 0.84% taken by the ten largest. The source material was naive CD8+ T cells from blood, with Jurkat cell RNA spiked in. Subset noted: FACS-sorted CD8+CD4-CCR7+CD45RA+ naive T cells. These receptors all stem from a human donor in good health. Some libraries in this study had Jurkat cell RNA spiked in.

This clonotype was observed many times. The chain carries TRBV7-9 and TRBJ2-5; D may correspond to TRBD1 or TRBD2 (5 bases each). Trimming left V 5 bases short and J 1 base short, with 14 bases between. CDR1 is SEHNR and CDR2 is FQNEAQ in the germline V gene (reference sequence). The CDR3 sequence is 15 residues long. The chain's CDR3 is CASSRPSGTQETQYF. CDR3 coding DNA: TGTGCCAGCAGCCGCCCTTCGGGGACCCAAGAGACCCAGTACTTC. Variable domain in full (rest from reference TRBV7-9 and TRBJ2-5): DTGVSQNPRHKITKRGQNVTFRCDPISEHNRLYWYRQTLGQGPEFLTYFQNEAQLEKSRLLSDRFSAERPKGSFSTLEIQRTEQGDSAMYLCASSRPSGTQETQYFGPGTRLLVL.

This clonotype showed up many times. This chain uses TRBV5-8 with TRBJ1-5, with D tentatively TRBD1 (6 bases). The CDR3 consists of 13 residues. CDR1 SGHTS and CDR2 YDEGEE come from the germline V gene. Trimming removed 0 bases from V and 9 bases from J, with 10 bases in between. The CDR3 DNA reads TGTGCCAGCAGCTTGGGGGGGCGGAGGCCCCAGCATTTT. This sequence encodes CASSLGGRRPQHF.